This T cell receptor beta chain derives from a study of blood T cell repertoires in COVID-19. The assay was immunoSEQ multiplex PCR, and TCRdb's table has in-frame clones only and misses some. The sample lists 95,000 to 100,000 clones; 70% to 90% were seen once. The sample comprised peripheral blood. The sequence was collected from a human donor with COVID-19, enrolled during active disease. The donor label of this sample is uncertain.

The CDR3 loop is CAWSLGNTIYF. The CDR3 DNA reads as TGTGCCTGGAGTCTGGGCAACACCATATATTTT. The chain recombines TRBV30 with TRBJ1-3; unclear D gene. Germline CDR1 and CDR2: GTSNPN and SVGIG (reference sequence). This CDR3 comprises 11 residues. V shed 2 bases and J shed 7 bases, with 6 bases lying between them.